Shown below are 14 T cell receptor beta chains from a single sample sequenced in a study of cytomegalovirus exposure and HLA in healthy donors. PCR primers comprised 60 Vbeta and 13 Jbeta primers. Sequencing used immunoSEQ multiplex PCR; TCRdb keeps in-frame clones, though not all of them. Altogether 110,000 or so clones are present, roughly 15% being singletons, with the ten largest covering 0.83%. Source material: PBMCs. These receptors originate from a female donor in good health and CMV-seronegative.

The table lists this clone with many counts. This chain connects TRBV30 to TRBJ2-1, with a tentative D call TRBD1 (6 bases). Germline CDR1 GTSNPN, CDR2 SVGIG (reference sequence). Trimming shortened V by 0 bases and J by 6 bases, and 9 bases separated the two germline ends. This CDR3 has 13 amino acids. CDR3 sequence (DNA): TGTGCCTGGAGTGTAGACAGGCTCAATGAGCAGTTCTTC. Amino acids: CAWSVDRLNEQFF.

The chain carries TRBV9 and TRBJ1-4; weak D call: TRBD1 (6 bases). Trimming pared 0 bases from V and 6 bases from J, leaving 18 bases between. The CDR3 totals 17 residues. The germline V gene has CDR1 SGDLS and CDR2 YYNGEE. The CDR3 region is CASSVGRSATGYEKLFF. CDR3 nucleotides: TGTGCCAGCAGCGTAGGGAGAAGCGCTACAGGGTATGAAAAACTGTTTTTT.

This chain links TRBV29-1 with TRBJ2-7; 11 nucleotides agree with TRBD1. Germline CDR1 reads SQVTM; CDR2 reads ANQGSEA. The CDR3 runs 13 residues. The V segment lost 1 base and the J segment 5 bases; nucleotides outside the gene matches: 1. The CDR3 region is CSVEGGQGDEQYF. The CDR3 region has the DNA TGCAGCGTTGAAGGGGGACAGGGGGACGAGCAGTACTTC.

V usage is TRBV4-3 and J usage is TRBJ2-1; D is perhaps TRBD2 (6 bases). Germline-derived CDR1 and CDR2 are LGHNA and YSLEER. This CDR3 has 17 amino acids. Trimming cost V 0 bases and J 6 bases, with 18 bases left between them. The CDR3 sequence: CASSQDIGGGATNEQFF. The CDR3 region has the DNA TGCGCCAGCAGCCAAGATATCGGCGGCGGGGCAACCAATGAGCAGTTCTTC.

The chain links TRBV6-5 to TRBJ1-2; perhaps TRBD1 as D (6 bases). V was pared by 5 bases and J by 2 bases, with 9 bases between. This CDR3 is built from 13 residues. The V gene's germline CDR1 is MNHEY and CDR2 SVGAGI. The CDR3 DNA sequence: TGTGCCAGCAGTGACAGGAGAAACTATGGCTACACCTTC. Encoded protein: CASSDRRNYGYTF.

V is TRBV12-5 and J is TRBJ1-1, with D uncertain. The CDR3 extends over 14 amino acids. V was trimmed by 8 bases and J by 10 bases, leaving 23 bases between them. In germline, CDR1 is LGHNT, CDR2 FRNRAP. CDR3 sequence (DNA): TGTGCTAGTCGCGGGGAAGTCATTCGACGGGCAGCTTTCTTT. Translating it yields CASRGEVIRRAAFF.

In this sample, this clone turned up a few times. The V call is TRBV5-1, the J call TRBJ2-3, with D possibly TRBD2 on 5 matching bases. The V end was cut by 5 bases, the J end by 0 bases, with 16 bases between. The germline CDR1 and CDR2 sequences are SGHRS and YFSETQ. This CDR3 has 16 residues. The CDR3 loop is CASSRGRTVSTDTQYF. The DNA of the CDR3 is TGCGCCAGCAGTCGAGGGCGGACTGTTAGCACAGATACGCAGTATTTT.

This clone was counted between two and nine times. This chain uses TRBV25-1 with TRBJ2-7, with D possibly matching TRBD2 (6 bases). CDR3 length equals 13 residues. Germline CDR1 is MGHDK and CDR2 is SYGVNS. Trimming shortened V by 5 bases and J by 9 bases, and 17 bases separated the two germline ends. Written as DNA, the CDR3 is TGTGCCAGCAGTCCGTGGGAGTGGGGAGGGCAGTACTTC. This encodes CASSPWEWGGQYF.

This clone came up a few times. The rearrangement links TRBV9 to TRBJ1-1, with TRBD1 identical over 7 bases. The germline gives CDR1 SGDLS, CDR2 YYNGEE. The CDR3 is made up of 15 amino acids. V shed 4 bases and J 2 bases; nucleotides not matched to a gene: 8. CDR3 sequence reads: CASSPWTGKNTEAFF. CDR3 sequence (DNA): TGTGCCAGCAGCCCATGGACAGGAAAAAACACTGAAGCTTTCTTT. Supplemented by reference TRBV9 and TRBJ1-1, the full variable domain reads DSGVTQTPKHLITATGQRVTLRCSPRSGDLSVYWYQQSLDQGLQFLIQYYNGEERAKGNILERFSAQQFPDLHSELNLSSLELGDSALYFCASSPWTGKNTEAFFGQGTRLTVV.

The table lists this clone with a few counts. The CDR3 DNA sequence: TGTGCCAGTAGCCCCGGGACAGGGGGCCTCTACGAGCAGTACTTC. This sequence encodes CASSPGTGGLYEQYF. This rearrangement joins TRBV19 to TRBJ2-7, with 12 bases matching TRBD1. Germline V gene data show CDR1 as LNHDA and CDR2 as SQIVND (reference sequence). This CDR3 is built from 15 residues. The J segment lost 3 bases and the V segment lost 6 bases, leaving 6 bases of the junction unmatched. The complete variable domain, with remaining parts taken from reference TRBV19 and TRBJ2-7, reads DGGITQSPKYLFRKEGQNVTLSCEQNLNHDAMYWYRQDPGQGLRLIYYSQIVNDFQKGDIAEGYSVSREKKESFPLTVTSAQKNPTAFYLCASSPGTGGLYEQYFGPGTRLTVT.

V is TRBV7-8 and J is TRBJ2-7; no clear D. CDR1 and CDR2 (germline): SGHVS, FQNEAQ. The length of the CDR3 is 13 residues. Deletions cut 5 bases from V and 1 base from J, with 9 bases between. The CDR3 sequence is CASSVTVSYEQYF. In DNA form, the CDR3 reads TGTGCCAGCAGCGTTACGGTGTCCTACGAGCAGTACTTC.

The chain is built from TRBV9 and TRBJ2-7; maybe TRBD2 (6 bases). Trimming stripped 3 bases from V and 4 bases from J, with 14 bases between. The length of the CDR3 is 14 residues. Germline V gives CDR1 SGDLS, CDR2 YYNGEE. The CDR3 coding sequence is TGTGCCAGCAGCGAACGAGCGGGCCAGTACGAGCAGTACTTC. Translating gives CASSERAGQYEQYF.

This clone was seen a few times. The sample carries other DNA sequences with the same CDR3. The chain joins TRBV18 to TRBJ2-7, with D perhaps TRBD1 (5 bases). V shed 2 bases and J shed 3 bases, with 11 bases lying between them. CDR1 and CDR2 (germline): KGHSH, LQKENI. CDR3 length: 14 residues. The CDR3 DNA reads as TGTGCCAGCTCACCAGCAGGGTACTTCTACGAGCAGTACTTC. Translated, it gives CASSPAGYFYEQYF.

Only a few counts were recorded for this clone. The chain carries TRBV29-1 and TRBJ1-1, with TRBD1 identical over 9 bases. This CDR3 has 12 residues. Per germline, CDR1 SQVTM and CDR2 ANQGSEA. Losses at the gene ends were 4 bases for V and 5 bases for J; bases not matched to a gene: 2. Here the CDR3 reads CSVGDRETEAFF. The DNA for the CDR3 is TGCAGCGTTGGGGACAGGGAAACTGAAGCTTTCTTT.